This TCR beta chain was sequenced for a study of T cells in Graves' hyperthyroidism and ophthalmopathy. This clonotype was found many times. Amplification of TCR beta CDR3 regions used RNA as the template. An initial round of RT-PCR targeting the TCR CDR3 relied on the HTBI primer set. TCRdb itself ran the multiplex PCR reads through MiXCR, one entry per CDR3 protein. The sample has 700,000 or so distinct CDR3 sequences, 16% seen once. The V end lost 6 bases, the J end lost 8 bases, and 11 bases lay between the germline ends. The CDR3 has 12 residues. Fresh peripheral blood, roughly 9.8 ml of it, supplied the PBMCs.

The sample was blood. This rearrangement joins TRBV12-3 or TRBV12-4 to TRBJ2-4; the D gene is possibly TRBD2 (6 bases). This sequence was found in a man aged 18-30 years with Graves' hyperthyroidism. The CDR3 region has the DNA TGTGCCAGCAGCCCAGGGACTGACATTCAGTACTTC. Encoded protein: CASSPGTDIQYF.